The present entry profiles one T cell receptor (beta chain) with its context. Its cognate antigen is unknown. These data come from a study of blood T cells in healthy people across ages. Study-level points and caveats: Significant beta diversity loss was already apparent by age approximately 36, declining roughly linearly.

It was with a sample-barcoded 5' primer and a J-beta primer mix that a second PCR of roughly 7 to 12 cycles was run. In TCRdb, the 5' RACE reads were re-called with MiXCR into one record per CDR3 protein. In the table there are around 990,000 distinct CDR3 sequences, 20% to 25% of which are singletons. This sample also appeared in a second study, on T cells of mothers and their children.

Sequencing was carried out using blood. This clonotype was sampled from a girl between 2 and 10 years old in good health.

The CDR3 protein is CSVGQRVEDTQYF. DNA of the CDR3: TGCAGCGTTGGCCAGCGGGTTGAAGATACGCAGTATTTT. The chain couples TRBV29-1 to TRBJ2-3; a weak D match, TRBD2 (6 bases). The CDR3 loop spans 13 amino acids. Trimming left V 4 bases short and J 5 bases short, with 13 bases between. Germline lookup yields CDR1 SQVTM and CDR2 ANQGSEA.